Listed below are T cell receptor beta chains from one sample, sequenced in a study of T cell changes during pregnancy in multiple sclerosis. Assay: immunoSEQ multiplex PCR; the TCRdb copy retains only in-frame clones and omits some. The data show 55,000 to 70,000 clones, about nine tenths seen once. The sequencing here drew on CD4+ T cells from peripheral blood mononuclear cells, taken after pregnancy. All receptors come from a female donor with multiple sclerosis, enrolled in a pregnancy study. The CDR3 runs from the conserved cysteine through the conserved F or W. D genes are given only for firm matches. Clone size is shown for a subset of rows, as once, few, many or a class of expanded clone.

V gene	J gene	D gene	clone size	CDR3 protein	CDR3 DNA
TRBV5-4	TRBJ1-2	TRBD1	.	CASSLGVTGQGDGYTF	TGTGCCAGCAGCTTGGGCGTAACAGGACAGGGGGATGGCTACACCTTC
TRBV7-8	TRBJ1-1	TRBD1	.	CASSLTGEVAEAFF	TGTGCCAGCAGCTTAACAGGGGAGGTGGCTGAAGCTTTCTTT
TRBV9	TRBJ2-7	TRBD2	.	CASSASLGLEAYEQYF	TGTGCCAGCAGCGCAAGCCTGGGACTAGAAGCCTACGAGCAGTACTTC
TRBV30	TRBJ2-2	TRBD1	.	CAWSPTGGVGDTGELFF	TGTGCCTGGAGTCCTACAGGGGGCGTTGGGGACACCGGGGAGCTGTTTTTT
TRBV9	TRBJ1-1	TRBD1	.	CASSVVQGANTEAFF	TGTGCCAGCAGCGTAGTTCAGGGGGCGAACACTGAAGCTTTCTTT
TRBV6-1	TRBJ1-5	.	.	CASSEGSYQPQHF	TGTGCCAGCAGTGAGGGCTCCTATCAGCCCCAGCATTTT
TRBV2	TRBJ2-2	TRBD1	once	CASSRTGGNTGELFF	TGTGCCAGCAGTCGAACAGGGGGGAACACCGGGGAGCTGTTTTTT
TRBV27	TRBJ2-4	TRBD1	.	CASSPPLGQGGLAKNIQYF	TGTGCCAGCAGTCCCCCACTTGGACAGGGTGGTCTAGCCAAAAACATTCAGTACTTC
TRBV10-2	TRBJ2-2	.	.	CASSDLTGELFF	TGCGCCAGCAGTGACCTTACCGGGGAGCTGTTTTTT
TRBV6-1	TRBJ2-3	TRBD1	.	CASSEIRGDTQYF	TGTGCCAGCAGTGAAATCAGGGGGGATACGCAGTATTTT
TRBV14	TRBJ2-1	.	.	CASSPTEGGDEQFF	TGTGCCAGCAGCCCCACAGAGGGGGGGGATGAGCAGTTCTTC
TRBV2	TRBJ2-5	TRBD1	.	CASFVTGGKKTQYF	TGTGCCAGCTTTGTGACAGGGGGCAAAAAGACCCAGTACTTC
TRBV6-5	TRBJ2-7	.	.	CASSYGQYYEQYF	TGTGCCAGCAGTTACGGCCAGTACTACGAGCAGTACTTC
TRBV7-3	TRBJ2-1	.	.	CASSLRAGLSFNEQFF	TGTGCCAGCAGCTTAAGGGCAGGGCTTAGCTTCAATGAGCAGTTCTTC
TRBV7-2	TRBJ2-1	TRBD2	.	CASSLGDGGVYNEQFF	TGTGCCAGCAGCCTTGGGGACGGGGGGGTGTACAATGAGCAGTTCTTC
TRBV18	TRBJ2-2	.	.	CASSPGQALRELFF	TGTGCCAGCTCACCCGGTCAGGCACTCCGGGAGCTGTTTTTT
TRBV5-6	TRBJ2-2	.	.	CASSSGTFSGELFF	TGTGCCAGCAGCTCCGGGACTTTCAGCGGGGAGCTGTTTTTT
TRBV6-6	TRBJ2-2	.	.	CASTTTGNTGELFF	TGTGCCAGCACCACGACAGGGAACACCGGGGAGCTGTTTTTT
TRBV11-2	TRBJ1-2	.	.	CASSLEGRFYGYTF	TGTGCCAGCAGCTTAGAGGGCAGATTCTATGGCTACACCTTC
TRBV7-3	TRBJ2-3	TRBD2	.	CASSPGGNRGTDTQYF	TGTGCCAGCAGCCCGGGGGGTAACCGAGGCACAGATACGCAGTATTTT
TRBV5-1	TRBJ2-1	TRBD2	.	CASTMAGGRYNEQFF	TGCGCCAGCACAATGGCGGGAGGGCGGTACAATGAGCAGTTCTTC
TRBV7-2	TRBJ1-3	.	.	CASSFSARGTRNTIYF	TGTGCCAGCAGCTTTTCGGCCCGGGGGACTCGAAACACCATATATTTT
TRBV19	TRBJ1-4	TRBD1	once	CASIAGTGGGGNEKLFF	TGTGCCAGTATTGCCGGGACAGGGGGCGGCGGTAATGAAAAACTGTTTTTT
TRBV2	TRBJ1-1	TRBD1	.	CATLRDRGTEAFF	TGTGCCACCCTCCGGGACAGGGGGACTGAAGCTTTCTTT
TRBV27	TRBJ2-2	.	.	CASSLLNTGELFF	TGTGCCAGCAGTTTATTAAACACCGGGGAGCTGTTTTTT
TRBV5-4	TRBJ2-2	.	.	CASSLVGAGELFF	TGTGCCAGCAGCTTGGTAGGGGCCGGGGAGCTGTTTTTT
TRBV29-1	TRBJ1-1	TRBD1	once	CSVAQGMNTEAFF	TGCAGCGTAGCACAGGGGATGAACACTGAAGCTTTCTTT
TRBV28	TRBJ1-1	TRBD1	.	CASRRDRGRGTNTEAFF	TGTGCCAGCAGGCGGGACAGGGGGCGAGGTACGAACACTGAAGCTTTCTTT
TRBV5-1	TRBJ1-4	.	.	CASSSDSYNEKLFF	TGCGCCAGCAGCTCCGACAGCTATAATGAAAAACTGTTTTTT
TRBV14	TRBJ2-7	.	.	CASSQGVAVSSYEQYF	TGTGCCAGCAGCCAAGGGGTGGCGGTGAGCTCCTACGAGCAGTACTTC
TRBV7-2	TRBJ1-1	.	.	CALKEGVTEAFF	TGTGCCTTAAAAGAGGGGGTCACTGAAGCTTTCTTT
TRBV5-6	TRBJ2-5	TRBD2	.	CATGQRESGETQYF	TGTGCCACCGGTCAGCGGGAGTCTGGTGAGACCCAGTACTTC
TRBV6-5	TRBJ1-1	.	.	CASSYSAGTEAFF	TGTGCCAGCAGTTACTCTGCAGGTACTGAAGCTTTCTTT
TRBV27	TRBJ2-5	TRBD1	.	CATSLGQGVLETQYF	TGTGCCACCTCCCTGGGACAGGGGGTTTTAGAGACCCAGTACTTC
TRBV7-2	TRBJ2-3	TRBD1	.	CASSPRQGGTDTQYF	TGTGCCAGCAGCCCGCGACAGGGCGGCACAGATACGCAGTATTTT
TRBV10-3	TRBJ2-3	TRBD2	once	CAHSGGIPSTDTQYF	TGTGCCCACTCGGGGGGTATCCCCAGCACAGATACGCAGTATTTT
TRBV9	TRBJ1-1	TRBD1	.	CASRGTDRNTEAFF	TGTGCCAGCAGAGGGACAGATCGGAACACTGAAGCTTTCTTT
TRBV4-1	TRBJ2-7	TRBD1	.	CASSLDRGPYEQYF	TGCGCCAGCAGCCTTGACAGGGGCCCCTACGAGCAGTACTTC
TRBV5-4	TRBJ2-7	.	once	CASSSNSYEQYF	TGTGCCAGCAGCTCAAACAGCTACGAGCAGTACTTC
TRBV6-1	TRBJ1-5	TRBD1	.	CASSEAGGFRNQPQHF	TGTGCCAGCAGTGAGGCAGGGGGCTTTCGCAATCAGCCCCAGCATTTT
TRBV10-2	TRBJ2-7	.	.	CASSERGYEQYF	TGCGCCAGCAGTGAGAGGGGATACGAGCAGTACTTC
TRBV7-6	TRBJ2-1	TRBD1	.	CASSRDRVHEQFF	TGTGCCAGCAGCCGGGACAGGGTCCATGAGCAGTTCTTC
TRBV5-1	TRBJ2-2	.	.	CASSLDRVGTGELFF	TGCGCCAGCAGCTTGGACAGGGTAGGCACCGGGGAGCTGTTTTTT